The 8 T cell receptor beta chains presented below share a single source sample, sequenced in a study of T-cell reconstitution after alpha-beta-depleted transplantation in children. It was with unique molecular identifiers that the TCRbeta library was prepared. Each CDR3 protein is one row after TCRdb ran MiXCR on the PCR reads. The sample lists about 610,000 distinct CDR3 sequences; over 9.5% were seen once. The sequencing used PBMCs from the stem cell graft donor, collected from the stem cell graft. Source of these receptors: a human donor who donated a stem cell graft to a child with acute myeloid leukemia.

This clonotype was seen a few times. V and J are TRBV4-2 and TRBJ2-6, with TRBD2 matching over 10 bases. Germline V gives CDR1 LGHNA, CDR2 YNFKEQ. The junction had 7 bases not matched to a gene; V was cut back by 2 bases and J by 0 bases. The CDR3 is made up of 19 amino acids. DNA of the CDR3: TGTGCCAGCAGCCAAACTAGCGGGACCCCCGGCTCTGGGGCCAACGTCCTGACTTTC. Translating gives CASSQTSGTPGSGANVLTF.

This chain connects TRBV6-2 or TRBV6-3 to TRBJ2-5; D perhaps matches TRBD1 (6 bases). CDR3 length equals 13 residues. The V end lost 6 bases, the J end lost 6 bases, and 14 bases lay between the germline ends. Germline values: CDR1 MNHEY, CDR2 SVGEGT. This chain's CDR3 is CASRSGTPQTQYF. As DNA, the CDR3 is TGTGCCAGCAGATCCGGGACACCTCAGACCCAGTACTTC.

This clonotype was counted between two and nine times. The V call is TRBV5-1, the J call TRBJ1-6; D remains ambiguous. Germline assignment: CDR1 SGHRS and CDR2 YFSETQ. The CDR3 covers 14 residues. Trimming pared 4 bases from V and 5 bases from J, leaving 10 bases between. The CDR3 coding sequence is TGCGCCAGCAGCCTTCTTCCGGATAATTCACCCCTCCACTTT. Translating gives CASSLLPDNSPLHF.

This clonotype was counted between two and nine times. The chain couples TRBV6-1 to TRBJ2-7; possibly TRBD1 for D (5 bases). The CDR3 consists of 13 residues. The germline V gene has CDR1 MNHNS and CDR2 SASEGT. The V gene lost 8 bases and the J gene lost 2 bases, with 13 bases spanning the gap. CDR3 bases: TGTGCCAGCGAAAACAGGATCGCCTACGAGCAGTACTTC. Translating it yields CASENRIAYEQYF.

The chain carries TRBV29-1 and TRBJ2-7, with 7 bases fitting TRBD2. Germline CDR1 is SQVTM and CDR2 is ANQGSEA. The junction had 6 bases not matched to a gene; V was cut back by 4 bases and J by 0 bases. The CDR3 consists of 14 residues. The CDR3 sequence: CSVGVLASSYEQYF. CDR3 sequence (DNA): TGCAGCGTTGGTGTACTAGCGAGCTCCTACGAGCAGTACTTC.

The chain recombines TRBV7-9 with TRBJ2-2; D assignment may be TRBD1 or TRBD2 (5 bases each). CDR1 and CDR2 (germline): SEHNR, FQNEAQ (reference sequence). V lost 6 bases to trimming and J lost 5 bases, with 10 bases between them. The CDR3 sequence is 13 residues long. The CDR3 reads CASRRGETGELFF. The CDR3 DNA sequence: TGTGCCAGCAGACGAGGGGAAACCGGGGAGCTGTTTTTT. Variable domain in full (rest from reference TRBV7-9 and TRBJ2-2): DTGVSQNPRHKITKRGQNVTFRCDPISEHNRLYWYRQTLGQGPEFLTYFQNEAQLEKSRLLSDRFSAERPKGSFSTLEIQRTEQGDSAMYLCASRRGETGELFFGEGSRLTVL.

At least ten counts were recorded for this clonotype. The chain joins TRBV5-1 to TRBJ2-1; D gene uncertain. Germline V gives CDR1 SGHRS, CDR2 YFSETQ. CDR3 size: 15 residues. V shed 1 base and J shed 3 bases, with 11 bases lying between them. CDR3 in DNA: TGCGCCAGCAGCTTGACCGTGACTTACTACAATGAGCAGTTCTTC. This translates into CASSLTVTYYNEQFF.

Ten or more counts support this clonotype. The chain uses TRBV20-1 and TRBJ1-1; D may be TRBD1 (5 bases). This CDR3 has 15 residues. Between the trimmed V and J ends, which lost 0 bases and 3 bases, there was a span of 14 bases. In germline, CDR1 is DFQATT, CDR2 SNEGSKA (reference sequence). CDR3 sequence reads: CSARDEEGFDTEAFF. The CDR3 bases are TGCAGTGCTAGAGATGAAGAGGGGTTTGACACTGAAGCTTTCTTT.